This section outlines one T cell receptor (beta chain) sequence together with its context. The antigen it recognizes is unknown. Being one base from a much bigger clone, this may be a read error. The library was generated by 5' RACE. For sequencing, an Illumina HiSeq 2500 was employed. The second PCR ran for about 6 to 12 cycles and used a J-beta primer mix along with a sample-barcoded 5' primer. A template-switch 5' adaptor carrying 12 random nucleotides introduced a unique molecular identifier onto each TCR beta cDNA molecule. Each sample yielded at least 3 million CDR3-containing paired-end reads. The Mint cDNA synthesis kit, primed by a TRBC-specific oligonucleotide, was used to synthesize first-strand cDNA from all RNA. Following uracil-DNA glycosylase treatment, a first 18-cycle PCR with universal primers M1SS and BC2_uni_R was performed on all cDNA. On the authors' methods: Each sample was normalized by randomly selecting 1 million high-quality reads, each carrying a distinct molecular identifier. Instead of being binned into consensus sequences, reads with shared molecular identifiers were discarded. MiTCR, set to a Q25 quality threshold and the strictest error-elimination algorithm, was used for CDR3 identification, clonotype clustering and error correction. A nonparametric unseen species model with Euler transformation was used to estimate a lower bound on total TCR beta diversity. TCRdb took the public reads, trimmed them with fastp at Q25, ran MiXCR for clone calling and kept in-frame beta chains. CDR3 protein duplicates are merged, each entry listing the most common genes and DNA. The V and J calls and clone size come from TCRdb's table, not from the authors' own analysis. Recorded for this sample are roughly 1.6 million distinct CDR3 sequences; around 35% of them occurred a single time. The biggest ten clones account for about 11% of the sample.

This entry belongs to a study of blood T cells in healthy people across ages (dated by TCRdb to the mid-2010s). With regard to the full study: In model experiments, roughly one uniquely barcoded TCR beta cDNA molecule per two T cells was captured by template switching. To track age-related changes in TCR beta repertoire diversity, the study relied on deep sequencing normalized with unique cDNA molecular identifiers. Four age groups were formed from the donors: young (average about 17 years), middle-aged (just under 40), aged (approximately 60) and long-lived (less than 85). Donors of different ages were randomly distributed across sequencing lanes to avoid experimental bias. Using the same blood draw, the study looked at two additional independent replicas of 1 million unique cDNA reads for two donors, one aged 18 to 30 and the other aged 80 or older. Results the study describes overall, beyond this receptor: Observed TCR beta diversity correlated strongly with the percentage of naive T cells measured by flow cytometry. As age increased, observed TCR beta diversity per million T cells dropped in a roughly linear way, and a significant reduction was already evident by age about 40. Because the CMV infection status of the donors was unknown, age-related changes in expanded clonotypes may potentially have been confounded. Because profiling used bulk unsorted PBMCs, naive and antigen-experienced compartments could not be compared conclusively. The long-lived group showed more naive CD4+ T cells, fewer expanded clones and increased TCR diversity than the aged group, suggesting age selection. Total diversity estimates from one million sequenced T cells were considered lower bounds and underestimates.

CDR3 length: 13 amino acids, cysteine to phenylalanine. The read is trimmed to its CDR3 DNA, 39 bases read in frame from base 1. CDR1 ENHRY and CDR2 SYGVKD were looked up in the germline V gene. Donors were roughly 40 systemically healthy Caucasian individuals from Russia aged roughly 6 to 90 years. Each donor gave 9.5 to 10 milliliters of peripheral blood, drawn into EDTA-treated Vacutainer tubes. Ficoll-Paque density-gradient centrifugation was used to isolate PBMCs, with at least 6.5 million per sample. Total RNA, at least 5.5 micrograms per sample, was extracted from PBMCs with Trizol reagent. The percentages of naive CD45RAhigh/CD27high T cells were determined by flow cytometry on a PBMC aliquot from every donor.

Sequencing was performed on blood. This receptor was taken from a young woman in good health. The rearranged chain carries TRBV10-3 and TRBJ1-2; a weak D assignment points to TRBD1 (6 bases agree). The CDR3 protein: CASSEAGAYGYTF. The nucleotide sequence is given as TGTGCCAGCAGTGAGGCAGGGGCGTATGGCTACACCTTC.